These T cell receptor beta chains were read from a single sample in a study of T cell repertoires in aging, cancer and after chemotherapy. Each CDR3 protein gets one entry after TCRdb re-called the multiplex PCR reads with MiXCR. The sample lists roughly 5,000 distinct CDR3 sequences, roughly 19% seen once, with more than 8% in the top ten. The material sequenced was blood. The receptors come from a human donor in good health. The donor label of this sample is uncertain. Each CDR3 is given with its conserved first and last residue. D genes are given only for firm matches. Clone size, where shown, is once, few, many, or a class for clones that have expanded.

J: TRBJ1-1; D: .; length: 15; size: many; V: TRBV15; DNA: TGTGCCACCAGCAGGGACCGAACCATGAACACTGAAGCTTTCTTT; CDR3: CATSRDRTMNTEAFF
J: TRBJ1-5; D: .; length: 14; size: medium-sized; V: TRBV30; DNA: TGTGCCTGGAGTGATTATAACAAGGATCAGCCCCAGCATTTT; CDR3: CAWSDYNKDQPQHF
J: TRBJ1-1; D: .; length: 16; size: few; V: TRBV12-3/TRBV12-4; DNA: TGTGCCAGCAGTTTAACCACAGGAACGGTGAACACTGAAGCTTTCTTT; CDR3: CASSLTTGTVNTEAFF
J: TRBJ2-5; D: TRBD2; length: 14; size: .; V: TRBV2; DNA: TGTGCCAGCAGTGTCACTAGCGGGTTAGAGACCCAGTACTTC; CDR3: CASSVTSGLETQYF
J: TRBJ2-5; D: .; length: 13; size: .; V: TRBV7-3; DNA: TGTGCCAGCAGCAGGGGGTACCAAGAGACCCAGTACTTC; CDR3: CASSRGYQETQYF
J: TRBJ2-1; D: TRBD2; length: 17; size: once; V: TRBV2; DNA: TGTGCCAGCAGTGAGTTTAGGACTAGCGGGAGTTACAATGAGCAGTTCTTC; CDR3: CASSEFRTSGSYNEQFF
J: TRBJ2-7; D: TRBD1; length: 15; size: medium-sized; V: TRBV6-5; DNA: TGTGCCAGCAGTTCCGTGGGGGACAGGGGAATCGAGCAGTACTTC; CDR3: CASSSVGDRGIEQYF
J: TRBJ2-2; D: .; length: 14; size: medium-sized; V: TRBV19; DNA: TGTGCCAGTACGTGGGGCGCGAACACCGGGGAGCTGTTTTTT; CDR3: CASTWGANTGELFF
J: TRBJ2-5; D: .; length: 17; size: .; V: TRBV7-5; DNA: .; CDR3: CIAVPAGSGGHQETQYF
J: TRBJ2-2; D: .; length: 15; size: medium-sized; V: TRBV15; DNA: TGTGCCACCAGCAGGTACAGGTTAGGCACCGGGGAGCTGTTTTTT; CDR3: CATSRYRLGTGELFF
J: TRBJ2-1; D: .; length: 16; size: few; V: TRBV21-1; DNA: TGTGCCAGCAGCAAAGCCCCGGGACAGGGACCCAATGAGCAGTTCTTC; CDR3: CASSKAPGQGPNEQFF
J: TRBJ2-1; D: TRBD2; length: 16; size: many; V: TRBV6-1; DNA: TGTGCCAGCAGTTTTAAGACTAGCGGAGGAGGTAATGAGCAGTTCTTC; CDR3: CASSFKTSGGGNEQFF
J: TRBJ2-3; D: TRBD1; length: 16; size: medium-sized; V: TRBV19; DNA: TGTGCCAGTAGGAGTCGGGACAGGGGATACACAGATACGCAGTATTTT; CDR3: CASRSRDRGYTDTQYF
J: TRBJ2-3; D: .; length: 18; size: .; V: TRBV6-6; DNA: TGTGCCAGCAGCTTGAGGAGGGGAGACAGACCCCCCGGAGATACGCAGTATTTT; CDR3: CASSLRRGDRPPGDTQYF
J: TRBJ2-1; D: TRBD2; length: 15; size: .; V: TRBV7-2; DNA: TGTGCCAGCAGCCGGACTAGCGGGACTTCGAATGAGCAGTTCTTC; CDR3: CASSRTSGTSNEQFF
J: TRBJ2-7; D: .; length: 11; size: few; V: TRBV12-3/TRBV12-4; DNA: TGTGCCAGCAGTTTAAGCGGCGAGCAGTACTTC; CDR3: CASSLSGEQYF